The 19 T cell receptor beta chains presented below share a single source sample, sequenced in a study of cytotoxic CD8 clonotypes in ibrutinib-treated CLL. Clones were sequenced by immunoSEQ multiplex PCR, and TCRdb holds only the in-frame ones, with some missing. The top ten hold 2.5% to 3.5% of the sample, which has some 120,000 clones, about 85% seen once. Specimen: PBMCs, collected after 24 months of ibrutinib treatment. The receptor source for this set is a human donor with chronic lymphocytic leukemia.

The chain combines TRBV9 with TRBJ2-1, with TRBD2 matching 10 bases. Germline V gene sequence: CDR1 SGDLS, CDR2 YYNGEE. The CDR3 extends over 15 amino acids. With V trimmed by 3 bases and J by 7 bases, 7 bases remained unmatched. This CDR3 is CASSALAGVPNEQFF. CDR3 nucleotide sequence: TGTGCCAGCAGCGCGCTAGCGGGGGTCCCGAATGAGCAGTTCTTC.

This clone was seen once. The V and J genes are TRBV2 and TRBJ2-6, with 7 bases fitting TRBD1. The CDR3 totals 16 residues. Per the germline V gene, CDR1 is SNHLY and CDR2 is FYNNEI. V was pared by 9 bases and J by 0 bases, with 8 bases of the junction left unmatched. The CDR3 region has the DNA TGTGCCAGTCATCGGGACAGAAACTCTGGGGCCAACGTCCTGACTTTC. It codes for CASHRDRNSGANVLTF. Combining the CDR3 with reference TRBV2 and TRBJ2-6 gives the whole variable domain EPEVTQTPSHQVTQMGQEVILRCVPISNHLYFYWYRQILGQKVEFLVSFYNNEISEKSEIFDDQFSVERPDGSNFTLKIRSTKLEDSAMYFCASHRDRNSGANVLTFGAGSRLTVL.

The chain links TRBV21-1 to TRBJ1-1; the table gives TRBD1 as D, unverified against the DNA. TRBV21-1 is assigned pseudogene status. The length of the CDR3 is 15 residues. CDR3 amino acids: CASRDAQTGNTEAFF. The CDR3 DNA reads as TGTGCCAGCAGAGATGCTCAGACAGGGAACACTGAAGCTTTCTTT.

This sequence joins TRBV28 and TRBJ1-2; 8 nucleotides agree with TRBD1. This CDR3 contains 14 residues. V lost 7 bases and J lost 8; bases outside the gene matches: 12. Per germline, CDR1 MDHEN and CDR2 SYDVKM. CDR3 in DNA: TGTGCCAGCAACTCCTATGCGGACAGGGACGGCTACACCTTC. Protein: CASNSYADRDGYTF.

The DNA of the CDR3 is TGTGCCAGTACCATTCAGAGGGGCCAGAACACCGGGGAGCTGTTTTTT. It is translated as CASTIQRGQNTGELFF. This chain connects TRBV19 to TRBJ2-2; D may be TRBD1 or TRBD2 (5 bases each). This CDR3 is built from 16 residues. With 7 bases removed from V and 1 base from J, the gap between germline ends came to 16 bases. Germline CDR1 LNHDA, CDR2 SQIVND (reference sequence).

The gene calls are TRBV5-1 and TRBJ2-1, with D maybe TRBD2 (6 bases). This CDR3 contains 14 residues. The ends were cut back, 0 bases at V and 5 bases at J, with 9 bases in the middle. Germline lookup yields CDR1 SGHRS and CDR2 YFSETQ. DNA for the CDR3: TGCGCCAGCAGCTTGGAGGGACTTGACAATGAGCAGTTCTTC. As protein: CASSLEGLDNEQFF.

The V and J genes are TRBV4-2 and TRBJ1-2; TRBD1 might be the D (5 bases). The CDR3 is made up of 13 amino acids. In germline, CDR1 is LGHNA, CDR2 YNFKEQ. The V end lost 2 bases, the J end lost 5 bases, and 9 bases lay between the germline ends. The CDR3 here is CASSQPGQYGYTF. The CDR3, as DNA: TGTGCCAGCAGCCAACCAGGACAATATGGCTACACCTTC.

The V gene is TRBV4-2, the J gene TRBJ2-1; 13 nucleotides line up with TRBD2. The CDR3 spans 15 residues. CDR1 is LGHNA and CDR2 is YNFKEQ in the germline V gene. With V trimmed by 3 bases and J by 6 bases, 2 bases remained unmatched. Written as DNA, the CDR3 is TGTGCCAGCAGCCACACTAGCGGGGGGGCCAATGAGCAGTTCTTC. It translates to CASSHTSGGANEQFF.

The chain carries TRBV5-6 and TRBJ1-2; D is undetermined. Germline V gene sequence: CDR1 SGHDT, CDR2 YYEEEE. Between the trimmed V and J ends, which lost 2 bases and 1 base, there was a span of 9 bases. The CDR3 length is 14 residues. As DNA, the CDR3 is TGTGCCAGCAGCTTTGGCGCAGATAACTATGGCTACACCTTC. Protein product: CASSFGADNYGYTF.

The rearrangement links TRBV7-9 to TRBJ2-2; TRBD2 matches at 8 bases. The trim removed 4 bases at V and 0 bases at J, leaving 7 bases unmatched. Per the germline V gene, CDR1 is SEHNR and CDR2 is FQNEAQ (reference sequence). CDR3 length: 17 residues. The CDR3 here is CASSWAGGPSNTGELFF. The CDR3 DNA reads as TGTGCCAGCAGCTGGGCGGGGGGTCCCTCGAACACCGGGGAGCTGTTTTTT.

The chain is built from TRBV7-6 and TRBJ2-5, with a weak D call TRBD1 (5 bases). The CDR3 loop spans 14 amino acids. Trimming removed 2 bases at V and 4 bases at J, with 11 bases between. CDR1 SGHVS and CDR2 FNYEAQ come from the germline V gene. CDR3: CASSLRPGPETQYF. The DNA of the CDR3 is TGTGCCAGCAGCTTAAGACCAGGGCCAGAGACCCAGTACTTC.

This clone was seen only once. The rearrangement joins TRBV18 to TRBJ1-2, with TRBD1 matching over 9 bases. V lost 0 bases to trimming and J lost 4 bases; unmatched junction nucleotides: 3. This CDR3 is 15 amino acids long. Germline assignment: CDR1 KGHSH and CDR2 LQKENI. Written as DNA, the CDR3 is TGTGCCAGCTCACCACCTACAGGGGGCGGCTATGGCTACACCTTC. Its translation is CASSPPTGGGYGYTF.

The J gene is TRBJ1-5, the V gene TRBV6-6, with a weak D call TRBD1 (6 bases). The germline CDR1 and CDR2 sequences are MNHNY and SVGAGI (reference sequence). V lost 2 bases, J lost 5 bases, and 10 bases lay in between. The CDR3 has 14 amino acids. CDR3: CASSYRGGDQPQHF. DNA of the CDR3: TGTGCCAGCAGTTACCGGGGGGGCGATCAGCCCCAGCATTTT.

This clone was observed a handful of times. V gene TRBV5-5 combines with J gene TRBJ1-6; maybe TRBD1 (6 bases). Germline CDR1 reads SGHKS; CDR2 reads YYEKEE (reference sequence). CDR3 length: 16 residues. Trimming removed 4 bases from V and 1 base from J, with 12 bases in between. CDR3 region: CASSRDTRSYNSPLHF. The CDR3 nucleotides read TGTGCCAGCAGCCGGGACACCCGATCCTATAATTCACCCCTCCACTTT.

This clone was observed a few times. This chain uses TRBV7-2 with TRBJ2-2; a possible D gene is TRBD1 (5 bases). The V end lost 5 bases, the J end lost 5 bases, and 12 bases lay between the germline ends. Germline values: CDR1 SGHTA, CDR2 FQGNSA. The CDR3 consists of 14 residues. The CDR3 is CASSTTVPTGELFF. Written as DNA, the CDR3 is TGTGCCAGCAGCACGACAGTCCCAACCGGGGAGCTGTTTTTT.

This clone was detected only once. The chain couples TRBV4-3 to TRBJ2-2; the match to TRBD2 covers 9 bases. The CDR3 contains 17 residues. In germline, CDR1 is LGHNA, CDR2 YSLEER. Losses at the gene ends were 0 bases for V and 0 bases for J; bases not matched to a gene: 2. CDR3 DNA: TGCGCCAGCAGCCAAGAAGGACTAGCGTCGAACACCGGGGAGCTGTTTTTT. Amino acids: CASSQEGLASNTGELFF.

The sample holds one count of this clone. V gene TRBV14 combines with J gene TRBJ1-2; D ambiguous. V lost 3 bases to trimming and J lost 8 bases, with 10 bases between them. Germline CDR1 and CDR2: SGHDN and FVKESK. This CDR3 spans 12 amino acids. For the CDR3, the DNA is TGTGCCAGCAGCCAGAGCCCGGGGGGCTACACCTTC. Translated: CASSQSPGGYTF.

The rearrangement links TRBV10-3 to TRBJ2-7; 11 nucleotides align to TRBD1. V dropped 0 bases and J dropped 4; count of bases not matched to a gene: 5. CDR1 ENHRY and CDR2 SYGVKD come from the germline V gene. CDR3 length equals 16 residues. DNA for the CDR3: TGTGCCATCAGTGAGTCGGGGACAGGGGGAGATTACGAGCAGTACTTC. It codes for CAISESGTGGDYEQYF.

The CDR3 reads CASSSGQGDEQYF. CDR3 nucleotides: TGCGCCAGCAGCTCGGGACAGGGTGACGAGCAGTACTTC. The V gene is TRBV10-1, the J gene TRBJ2-7, with 9 bases fitting TRBD1. The CDR3 has 13 amino acids. In germline, CDR1 is WNHNN, CDR2 SYGVQD (reference sequence). Unmatched junction bases numbered 5, after V lost 6 bases and J lost 5 bases.